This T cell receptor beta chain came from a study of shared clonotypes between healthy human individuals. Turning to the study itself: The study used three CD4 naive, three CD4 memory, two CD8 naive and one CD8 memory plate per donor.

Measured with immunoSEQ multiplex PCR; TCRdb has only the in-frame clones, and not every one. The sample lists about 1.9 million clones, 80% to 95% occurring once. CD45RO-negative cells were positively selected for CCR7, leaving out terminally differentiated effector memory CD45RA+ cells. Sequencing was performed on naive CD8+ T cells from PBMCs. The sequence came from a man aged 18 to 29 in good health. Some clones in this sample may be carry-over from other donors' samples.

In nucleotides, the CDR3 is TGTGCCATCAGTGACGGACTAGCGGGAGGCGGCGAGCAGTACTTC. Protein sequence: CAISDGLAGGGEQYF. This sequence joins TRBV10-3 and TRBJ2-7; 14 bases fit TRBD2. The germline V gene has CDR1 ENHRY and CDR2 SYGVKD. There are 15 residues in the CDR3. The J segment lost 6 bases and the V segment lost 3 bases, leaving 4 bases of the junction unmatched.